This is a list of T cell receptor beta chains from one sample in a study of STAT5B mutations in CD4+ large granular lymphocyte leukemia. TCRdb keeps only in-frame clones here, not all; method: immunoSEQ multiplex PCR. Among around 37,000 clones, around 75% were seen once, and the ten largest hold around 0.5%. The source material was CD4+ T cells from blood buffy coats. These receptors all stem from a human donor in good health. Both conserved end residues are part of each CDR3. The D gene is left open where the match is weak. Clone size is shown for a subset of rows, as once, few, many or a class of expanded clone.

j_call	d_call	v_call	clone_size	cdr3_aa	cdr3_nt
TRBJ2-2	-	TRBV6-5	-	CASSYSTSYTGELFF	TGTGCCAGCAGTTACTCAACGTCCTACACCGGGGAGCTGTTTTTT
TRBJ1-5	TRBD1	TRBV5-3	-	CDSGTVNQPQHF	TGTGACTCCGGGACAGTCAATCAGCCCCAGCATTTT
TRBJ2-5	TRBD2	TRBV7-9	-	CASSPGLAGGNQETQYF	TGTGCCAGCAGCCCCGGACTAGCGGGGGGGAACCAAGAGACCCAGTACTTC
TRBJ1-5	TRBD1	TRBV7-6	-	CASSLVPGGNQPQHF	TGTGCCAGCAGCTTAGTCCCAGGGGGAAATCAGCCCCAGCATTTT
TRBJ2-7	TRBD2	TRBV29-1	-	CSVEGREAYEQYF	TGCAGCGTTGAAGGGCGGGAGGCTTACGAGCAGTACTTC
TRBJ2-2	-	TRBV27	few	CASSLSGELFF	TGTGCCAGCAGTTTATCCGGGGAGCTGTTTTTT
TRBJ1-2	TRBD1	TRBV6-4	few	CASSDPGTGDYGYTF	TGTGCCAGCAGTGACCCGGGGACAGGGGACTATGGCTACACCTTC
TRBJ2-1	TRBD2	TRBV11-2	-	CASSTGLSSSYNEQFF	TGTGCCAGCAGCACGGGACTATCGAGCTCCTACAATGAGCAGTTCTTC
TRBJ2-7	-	TRBV5-1	-	CASSLALPGTYEQYF	TGCGCCAGCAGCTTGGCCCTCCCCGGGACCTACGAGCAGTACTTC
TRBJ2-6	-	TRBV6-6	-	CASFPDFSGANVLTF	TGTGCCAGCTTCCCCGATTTTTCTGGGGCCAACGTCCTGACTTTC
TRBJ1-2	TRBD1	TRBV2	few	CASRVGTGGTRAYGYTF	TGTGCCAGCAGGGTAGGGACAGGGGGGACTAGGGCCTATGGCTACACCTTC
TRBJ1-2	-	TRBV7-9	-	CASSSRWGGDYGYTF	TGTGCCAGCAGCTCCAGGTGGGGGGGGGACTATGGCTACACCTTC
TRBJ1-3	-	TRBV11-3	-	CASSHSEAGNTIYF	TGTGCCAGCAGCCACTCGGAGGCTGGAAACACCATATATTTT
TRBJ2-3	-	TRBV30	-	CAWSLPGGGPRDTQYF	TGTGCCTGGAGTCTCCCCGGCGGAGGGCCAAGAGATACGCAGTATTTT
TRBJ1-3	-	TRBV7-2	-	CASSLDTSGNTIYF	TGTGCCAGCAGCTTAGACACATCTGGAAACACCATATATTTT
TRBJ2-1	-	TRBV18	-	CASSPRAIRNEQFF	TGTGCCAGCTCACCACGAGCCATTCGGAATGAGCAGTTCTTC
TRBJ1-5	TRBD1	TRBV16	few	CASSQSRQGHQPQHF	TGTGCCAGCAGCCAATCGAGACAGGGTCACCAGCCCCAGCATTTT
TRBJ2-5	TRBD1	TRBV7-2	once	CASSPHRGQETQYF	TGTGCCAGCAGCCCGCACAGGGGTCAAGAGACCCAGTACTTC
TRBJ2-1	TRBD2	TRBV2	-	CASRLTSGGINEQFF	TGTGCCAGCAGGTTGACTAGCGGGGGGATCAATGAGCAGTTCTTC
TRBJ2-1	TRBD2	TRBV9	-	CASSVAGGGNEQFF	TGTGCCAGCAGCGTAGCGGGAGGGGGGAATGAGCAGTTCTTC
TRBJ2-7	-	TRBV19	-	CASSTRGTSYEQYF	TGTGCCAGTAGTACCAGGGGCACATCCTACGAGCAGTACTTC
TRBJ2-7	TRBD1	TRBV11-2	-	CASTPGQGGHEQYF	TGTGCCAGCACCCCGGGACAGGGGGGCCACGAGCAGTACTTC
TRBJ2-2	-	TRBV2	-	CASSESPATATNTGELFF	TGTGCCAGCAGTGAATCGCCAGCTACAGCGACGAACACCGGGGAGCTGTTTTTT
TRBJ2-7	-	TRBV20-1	-	CSARTDTEQYF	TGCAGTGCTAGAACGGACACCGAGCAGTACTTC
TRBJ1-3	-	TRBV10-3	once	CAINAANGNTIYF	TGTGCCATCAACGCGGCAAATGGAAACACCATATATTTT
TRBJ1-6	-	TRBV6-5	few	CASSSGGGENSPLHF	TGTGCCAGCAGTTCCGGCGGGGGGGAGAATTCACCCCTCCACTTT
TRBJ2-3	TRBD2	TRBV10-3	-	CAISPGTSGDTQYF	TGTGCCATCAGTCCCGGGACTAGCGGAGATACGCAGTATTTT
TRBJ2-7	-	TRBV11-1	-	CASSTLYEQYF	TGTGCCAGCAGCACCCTCTACGAGCAGTACTTC
TRBJ2-1	TRBD2	TRBV5-8	-	CASSGVAGFHNEQFF	TGTGCCAGCAGCGGGGTAGCGGGATTCCACAATGAGCAGTTCTTC
TRBJ2-5	-	TRBV11-3	-	CASSLGRQETQYF	TGTGCCAGCAGCTTAGGGCGGCAAGAGACCCAGTACTTC
TRBJ1-5	-	TRBV7-9	-	CASSGDGVIGNQPQHF	TGTGCCAGCAGCGGGGACGGGGTTATAGGCAATCAGCCCCAGCATTTT
TRBJ2-4	-	TRBV20-1	few	CSARPENIQYF	TGCAGTGCTAGACCCGAAAACATTCAGTACTTC
TRBJ2-1	-	TRBV4-3	-	CASSQDSGNIWNEQFF	TGCGCCAGCAGCCAAGATTCGGGGAATATTTGGAATGAGCAGTTCTTC
TRBJ2-2	TRBD2	TRBV11-3	-	CASSPRAGGLSTGELFF	TGTGCCAGCAGCCCCCGGGCGGGGGGGCTGAGCACCGGGGAGCTGTTTTTT
TRBJ1-2	-	TRBV5-4	-	CASSFPGLTNYGYTF	TGTGCCAGCAGCTTCCCAGGTCTTACTAACTATGGCTACACCTTC
TRBJ2-1	TRBD1	TRBV5-4	-	CASSFGTGAYNEQFF	TGTGCCAGCAGCTTCGGGACAGGGGCCTACAATGAGCAGTTCTTC
TRBJ2-7	-	TRBV10-3	-	CASRRTESSYEQYF	TGTGCCTCACGTAGGACAGAGAGCTCCTACGAGCAGTACTTC
TRBJ2-6	-	TRBV21-1	-	CASSKQGASGANVLTF	TGTGCCAGCAGCAAACAGGGGGCTTCTGGGGCCAACGTCCTGACTTTC
TRBJ2-7	TRBD2	TRBV11-2	-	CASSREGAGLDEQYF	TGTGCCAGCAGCCGGGAGGGAGCGGGACTGGACGAGCAGTACTTC
TRBJ2-2	TRBD2	TRBV11-2	-	CASSPTLWTSGRTGELFF	TGTGCCAGCAGCCCCACACTCTGGACTAGCGGGAGAACCGGGGAGCTGTTTTTT
TRBJ2-1	TRBD2	TRBV7-2	-	CASSFPSGGAPSYNEQFF	TGTGCCAGCAGCTTTCCTAGCGGGGGGGCCCCTTCCTACAATGAGCAGTTCTTC
TRBJ2-3	-	TRBV29-1	once	CSVELTGGTDTQYF	TGCAGCGTTGAGTTGACGGGGGGCACAGATACGCAGTATTTT
TRBJ1-4	-	TRBV6-5	-	CASGYSGVTNEKLFF	TGTGCCAGCGGTTACTCGGGGGTAACTAATGAAAAACTGTTTTTT
TRBJ1-2	-	TRBV4-2	-	CASSQSTGREDYGYTF	TGTGCCAGCAGCCAGTCTACTGGCAGGGAGGACTATGGCTACACCTTC
TRBJ1-1	TRBD1	TRBV5-4	-	CASSLTGLRAEAFF	TGTGCCAGCAGCCTGACAGGGTTGAGGGCTGAAGCTTTCTTT
TRBJ1-1	-	TRBV7-9	-	CASSQATEAFF	TGTGCCAGCAGCCAGGCCACTGAAGCTTTCTTT
TRBJ2-4	TRBD1	TRBV29-1	-	CSAGQDRNIQYF	TGCAGCGCCGGCCAGGACAGGAACATTCAGTACTTC
TRBJ2-7	TRBD1	TRBV28	-	CASSSPTGADEQYF	TGTGCCAGCAGTTCCCCGACAGGGGCGGACGAGCAGTACTTC
TRBJ2-5	-	TRBV10-1	-	CASIVSETQYF	TGCGCCAGCATTGTTTCGGAGACCCAGTACTTC
TRBJ2-3	-	TRBV7-9	-	CASSLLDTGSTDTQYF	TGTGCCAGCAGCTTATTGGACACGGGGAGCACAGATACGCAGTATTTT
TRBJ2-7	-	TRBV5-1	-	CASSFAQTYEQYF	TGCGCCAGCAGCTTCGCGCAGACCTACGAGCAGTACTTC
TRBJ2-7	-	TRBV29-1	once	CSVVTGSYEQYF	TGCAGCGTGGTGACAGGATCCTACGAGCAGTACTTC
TRBJ2-1	TRBD1	TRBV30	-	CAWDPGQAYNEQFF	TGTGCCTGGGATCCGGGACAGGCATACAATGAGCAGTTCTTC
TRBJ2-7	TRBD2	TRBV4-3	-	CASSQDRGWGGVEQYF	TGCGCCAGCAGCCAAGATCGGGGTTGGGGGGGGGTCGAGCAGTACTTC
TRBJ1-5	TRBD1	TRBV18	few	CASSPYRGDQPQHF	TGTGCCAGCTCACCTTACAGGGGTGATCAGCCCCAGCATTTT
TRBJ1-5	-	TRBV6-6	-	CASSFGGGAGQPQHF	TGTGCCAGCAGTTTCGGTGGGGGGGCAGGTCAGCCCCAGCATTTT
TRBJ2-2	TRBD2	TRBV5-1	-	CASSLRAGVGTGELFF	TGCGCCAGCAGCTTGAGGGCGGGAGTAGGAACCGGGGAGCTGTTTTTT
TRBJ2-5	TRBD1	TRBV6-6	-	CASSRTGWNQETQYF	TGTGCCAGCAGCCGGACAGGGTGGAATCAAGAGACCCAGTACTTC
TRBJ2-2	-	TRBV18	-	CASSPIGHQNTGELFF	TGTGCCAGCTCACCTATCGGACACCAGAACACCGGGGAGCTGTTTTTT
TRBJ2-4	-	TRBV11-1	-	CASSPRLDLLAKNIQYF	TGTGCCAGCAGCCCCCGACTAGACCTACTAGCCAAAAACATTCAGTACTTC